The 11 T cell receptor beta chains in this list originate from one sample, sequenced in a study of blood T cell repertoires in COVID-19 (dated by TCRdb to between 2020 and 2021). The library was made by the immunoSEQ multiplex PCR assay. TCRdb obtained this table from immuneACCESS and retained in-frame rearrangements with V and J assigned. These tables miss some clones; where compared with another copy, unresolved V genes account for less than half of the shortfall, and the remainder is unexplained. The sample records approximately 160,000 clones, about 90% of which are singletons. The ten biggest clones cover roughly 4% of the sample. The sample was peripheral blood. The origin of the receptors is a woman in her 70s with acute or convalescent COVID-19.

CDR3 amino acids: CATSDSKTALDGYTF. CDR3 coding DNA: TGTGCCACCAGTGATTCCAAGACCGCGCTAGACGGCTACACCTTC. The chain links TRBV24-1 to TRBJ1-2, with D uncertain. Trimming removed 2 bases at V and 8 bases at J, with 17 bases between. CDR3 length equals 15 residues. Germline values: CDR1 KGHDR, CDR2 SFDVKD.

The rearrangement uses TRBV4-1 and TRBJ2-7; D is unresolved. Germline values: CDR1 MGHRA, CDR2 YSYEKL. The length of the CDR3 is 13 residues. Trimming cost V 0 bases and J 4 bases, with 7 bases left between them. CDR3 loop: CASSQDTVYEQYF. DNA for the CDR3: TGCGCCAGCAGCCAAGATACGGTTTACGAGCAGTACTTC.

This chain links TRBV19 with TRBJ1-5; maybe TRBD1 (5 bases). CDR3 size: 15 residues. In germline, CDR1 is LNHDA, CDR2 SQIVND (reference sequence). With 9 bases removed from V and 0 bases from J, the gap between germline ends came to 15 bases. For the CDR3, the DNA is TGTGCCAGCTCCCTAGGGGATTTTAGCAATCAGCCCCAGCATTTT. Translating gives CASSLGDFSNQPQHF.

V and J are TRBV2 and TRBJ1-1, with TRBD1 identical over 8 bases. The germline V gene has CDR1 SNHLY and CDR2 FYNNEI. The CDR3 is 15 amino acids. J lost 4 bases, V lost 6 bases, and 10 bases had no gene match. CDR3 sequence (DNA): TGTGCCAGCAGGACGACAGGGGTTCAGGGCACTGAAGCTTTCTTT. Translated: CASRTTGVQGTEAFF.

This chain links TRBV4-3 with TRBJ2-1; maybe TRBD2 (6 bases). The germline gives CDR1 LGHNA, CDR2 YSLEER. V was shortened by 0 bases and J by 10 bases, with 10 bases between the two germline ends. CDR3 length: 13 residues. CDR3 coding DNA: TGCGCCAGCAGCCAAGATAGCCGGGGGGAGCAGTTCTTC. Translated, it gives CASSQDSRGEQFF.

The V and J genes are TRBV3-1 (or the pseudogene TRBV3-2) and TRBJ2-5, with 7 bases identical to TRBD1. CDR3 size: 15 residues. J gave up 5 bases and V 5 bases, and 11 bases lay outside the gene matches. CDR1 is LGHDT and CDR2 is YNNKEL in the germline V gene (reference sequence). Here the CDR3 DNA reads TGTGCCAGCAGCATACAGGGGCCCCTAGGCGAGACCCAGTACTTC. This codes for CASSIQGPLGETQYF.

The chain joins TRBV18 to TRBJ1-3; no firm D call. Germline CDR1 and CDR2: KGHSH and LQKENI. The CDR3 runs 13 residues. The V gene lost 2 bases and the J gene lost 4 bases, with 6 bases spanning the gap. The CDR3 DNA follows: TGTGCCAGCTCACCATCGGGGGGAAACACCATATATTTT. It specifies CASSPSGGNTIYF. The full variable domain, completed using reference TRBV18 and TRBJ1-3, is NAGVMQNPRHLVRRRGQEARLRCSPMKGHSHVYWYRQLPEEGLKFMVYLQKENIIDESGMPKERFSAEFPKEGPSILRIQQVVRGDSAAYFCASSPSGGNTIYFGEGSWLTVV.

In this sample, this clone turned up a few times. The V and J genes are TRBV18 and TRBJ1-4, with TRBD1 matching 9 bases. There are 16 residues in the CDR3. V lost 0 bases, J lost 5 bases, and 4 bases stayed unmatched. CDR1 is KGHSH and CDR2 is LQKENI in the germline V gene. The CDR3 sequence is CASSPPGQGRNEKLFF. The CDR3 DNA follows: TGTGCCAGCTCACCACCTGGACAGGGGAGAAATGAAAAACTGTTTTTT.

This chain uses TRBV11-1 with TRBJ2-5; either TRBD1 or TRBD2 may fit D (6 bases each). The germline V gene encodes CDR1 SGHAT and CDR2 FQDESV (reference sequence). Trimming cost V 5 bases and J 2 bases, with 15 bases left between them. The CDR3 sequence is 15 residues long. The CDR3 loop is CASSLGGTKQETQYF. CDR3 sequence (DNA): TGTGCCAGCAGCCTAGGAGGGACAAAACAAGAGACCCAGTACTTC.

The gene calls are TRBV29-1 and TRBJ1-2; possibly TRBD1 for D (5 bases). CDR1 and CDR2 from the germline V gene are SQVTM and ANQGSEA. The CDR3 is 13 amino acids. Trimming took 6 bases from V and 8 from J, leaving 19 bases between them. The CDR3 nucleotides read TGCAGCGTCGGGAAGGGGCAGGGAGGAGGCTACACCTTC. Protein: CSVGKGQGGGYTF.

This chain links TRBV9 with TRBJ2-3; 8 nucleotides line up with TRBD2. The junction had 0 bases not matched to a gene; V was cut back by 3 bases and J by 6 bases. From germline, CDR1 is SGDLS and CDR2 YYNGEE. This CDR3 region has 12 residues. The CDR3 spells CASSASGDTQYF. In DNA form, the CDR3 reads TGTGCCAGCAGCGCTAGCGGGGATACGCAGTATTTT.